Listed here are 18 T cell receptor beta chains from one sample, sequenced in a study of T cell changes during pregnancy in multiple sclerosis. Sequencing was performed with immunoSEQ multiplex PCR; in TCRdb, only in-frame clones are kept and a portion is missing. This sample yields over 40,000 clones, of which 88% are seen a single time; more than 4.5% belongs to the top ten. The sequences come from peripheral blood, collected in the first trimester of pregnancy. These receptors came from a female donor in good health, enrolled as a control in a pregnancy study.

This sequence joins TRBV4-1 and TRBJ2-5, with 10 bases aligning to TRBD2. Germline-derived CDR1 and CDR2 are MGHRA and YSYEKL. V lost 0 bases, J lost 4 bases, and 5 bases stayed unmatched. This CDR3 is 16 amino acids long. CDR3: CASSQEASGSRETQYF. DNA for the CDR3: TGCGCCAGCAGCCAAGAGGCTAGCGGGAGTCGAGAGACCCAGTACTTC.

J is TRBJ2-3 and V is TRBV5-1; D perhaps matches TRBD2 (5 bases). CDR1 is SGHRS, CDR2 YFSETQ, per germline. The CDR3 consists of 14 residues. The V end lost 0 bases, the J end lost 2 bases, and 7 bases lay between the germline ends. The CDR3 region is CASSLDGDTDTQYF. CDR3 bases: TGCGCCAGCAGCTTGGACGGGGACACAGATACGCAGTATTTT.

V and J are TRBV4-3 and TRBJ2-3, with 9 bases matching TRBD2. The V segment lost 6 bases and the J segment 5 bases; nucleotides outside the gene matches: 6. CDR1 is LGHNA, CDR2 YSLEER, per germline. The CDR3 extends over 14 amino acids. The CDR3 sequence is CASRPGLAQDTQYF. The CDR3 nucleotides read TGCGCCAGCAGACCGGGACTAGCCCAAGATACGCAGTATTTT.

The gene calls are TRBV28 and TRBJ2-3; no reliable D call. Germline V gives CDR1 MDHEN, CDR2 SYDVKM. V was cut by 2 bases and J by 0 bases, with 6 bases left in between. The CDR3 sequence is 14 residues long. For the CDR3, the DNA is TGTGCCAGCAGTTTACTAGGTAGCACAGATACGCAGTATTTT. This codes for CASSLLGSTDTQYF.

The chain combines TRBV6-5 with TRBJ2-7; 7 nucleotides match TRBD2. The V and J ends lost 5 bases and 0 bases, in that order; junction bases with no gene match: 7. The CDR3 has 15 residues. Germline V gene lookup returns CDR1 MNHEY and CDR2 SVGAGI. The CDR3 DNA reads as TGTGCCAGCAGTACGCGGACTAGTCTCTCCTACGAGCAGTACTTC. Translation gives CASSTRTSLSYEQYF.

A word on this clone: Other DNA sequences in this sample translate to the same CDR3. V usage is TRBV9 and J usage is TRBJ2-3; 10 bases fit TRBD2. CDR3 size: 16 residues. V was pared by 2 bases and J by 5 bases, with 8 bases of the junction left unmatched. Germline V gives CDR1 SGDLS, CDR2 YYNGEE. CDR3 loop: CASSVYLAGDGDTQYF. CDR3 DNA: TGTGCCAGCAGCGTTTATCTAGCGGGAGACGGAGATACGCAGTATTTT.

This clone came up once. The chain recombines TRBV5-1 with TRBJ2-7; TRBD2 matches 13 bases. The junction had 4 bases not matched to a gene; V was cut back by 4 bases and J by 3 bases. The CDR3 has 15 residues. CDR1 and CDR2 from the germline V gene are SGHRS and YFSETQ. CDR3 loop: CASSLGTSGDYEQYF. As DNA, the CDR3 is TGCGCCAGCAGCCTCGGGACTAGCGGGGACTACGAGCAGTACTTC.

The chain carries TRBV11-2 and TRBJ2-7; D may be TRBD2 (6 bases). This CDR3 is 14 amino acids long. Per germline, CDR1 SGHAT and CDR2 FQNNGV. Trimming removed 5 bases at V and 2 bases at J, with 13 bases between. The CDR3 DNA follows: TGTGCCAGCAGCGCGGAGTGGGGGGCCTACGAGCAGTACTTC. Protein sequence: CASSAEWGAYEQYF.

In the case of this clone: Compared with germline, one end of the junction differs, possibly owing to a read error. The chain is built from TRBV28 and TRBJ2-7; 7 nucleotides agree with TRBD1. The CDR3 contains 9 residues. CDR1 and CDR2 from the germline V gene are MDHEN and SYDVKM. CDR3 in DNA: TGTGCCAGCGGCAGACAGGGTGACTTC. Residues: CASGRQGDF.

The rearrangement links TRBV7-3 to TRBJ2-2, with 8 bases identical to TRBD1. The V gene end was trimmed by 5 bases and the J gene end by 0 bases; junction bases not matched to a gene: 5. CDR1 is SGHTA and CDR2 is FQGTGA in the germline V gene. This CDR3 is 16 amino acids long. CDR3 DNA sequence: TGTGCCAGCAGCCACGGACAGGGACCGAACACCGGGGAGCTGTTTTTT. Its translation: CASSHGQGPNTGELFF.

This chain links TRBV9 with TRBJ2-5, with 8 bases fitting TRBD1. The CDR3 has 15 residues. Germline CDR1 is SGDLS and CDR2 is YYNGEE. V shed 1 base and J 5 bases; nucleotides not matched to a gene: 7. The CDR3 sequence: CASSVNTGGGETQYF. The CDR3 DNA is TGTGCCAGCAGCGTAAACACAGGGGGTGGTGAGACCCAGTACTTC. Based on the CDR3 plus reference TRBV9 and TRBJ2-5, the full variable domain is DSGVTQTPKHLITATGQRVTLRCSPRSGDLSVYWYQQSLDQGLQFLIQYYNGEERAKGNILERFSAQQFPDLHSELNLSSLELGDSALYFCASSVNTGGGETQYFGPGTRLLVL.

The chain joins TRBV6-1 to TRBJ2-7; D is perhaps TRBD1 (5 bases). The CDR3 has 13 residues. Germline V gives CDR1 MNHNS, CDR2 SASEGT. The germline V and J ends were trimmed by 3 bases and 7 bases, with 13 bases remaining between them. The CDR3 DNA reads TGTGCCAGCAGTGACCAGGGCCTAGGGGAGCAGTACTTC. It translates to CASSDQGLGEQYF.

The chain carries TRBV11-3 and TRBJ1-1; 12 bases line up with TRBD1. Germline trimming cut 5 bases from V and 2 bases from J; bases unmatched to any gene: 6. Germline lookup yields CDR1 SGHNT and CDR2 YENEEA. The CDR3 is 16 residues long. CDR3 bases: TGTGCCAGCAGCCTTGGGACAGGGGGCCGTAACACTGAAGCTTTCTTT. Its translation is CASSLGTGGRNTEAFF.

The rearrangement uses TRBV10-2 and TRBJ2-1; D unresolved. Germline CDR1 reads WSHSY; CDR2 reads SAAADI. V dropped 3 bases and J dropped 0 bases, with 12 bases sitting between them. The CDR3 is 16 residues long. The CDR3 loop is CASSETGGPSYNEQFF. CDR3 DNA: TGCGCCAGCAGTGAAACGGGTGGTCCCTCCTACAATGAGCAGTTCTTC.

V usage is TRBV6-5 and J usage is TRBJ1-2; D gene unclear. The CDR3 totals 16 residues. The V and J ends lost 0 bases and 4 bases respectively, with 15 bases between them. Germline V lookup: CDR1 MNHEY, CDR2 SVGAGI. Here the CDR3 DNA reads TGTGCCAGCAGTTACTCGATAAACTCGAGGGTCTATGGCTACACCTTC. This codes for CASSYSINSRVYGYTF.

This rearrangement joins TRBV7-8 to TRBJ2-3; 13 nucleotides agree with TRBD2. V gave up 1 base and J gave up 6 bases; unmatched junction bases: 10. The CDR3 loop spans 18 amino acids. CDR1 SGHVS and CDR2 FQNEAQ come from the germline V gene. DNA of the CDR3: TGTGCCAGCAGCTTAGGACTCGGACTAGCGGGAGTGGCGGATACGCAGTATTTT. Its translation is CASSLGLGLAGVADTQYF. Full variable domain (rest looked up from reference TRBV7-8 and TRBJ2-3): GAGVSQSPRYKVAKRGQDVALRCDPISGHVSLFWYQQALGQGPEFLTYFQNEAQLDKSGLPSDRFFAERPEGSVSTLKIQRTQQEDSAVYLCASSLGLGLAGVADTQYFGPGTRLTVL.

The CDR3 loop reads CASSVSGRRDIQYF. In DNA, the CDR3 is TGTGCCAGCAGCGTTAGCGGGAGGAGGGACATTCAGTACTTC. This chain links TRBV2 with TRBJ2-4, with 10 bases that match TRBD2. The CDR3 loop spans 14 amino acids. With V trimmed by 6 bases and J by 8 bases, 7 bases remained unmatched. Germline lookup yields CDR1 SNHLY and CDR2 FYNNEI. The variable domain in full, completed from reference TRBV2 and TRBJ2-4, reads EPEVTQTPSHQVTQMGQEVILRCVPISNHLYFYWYRQILGQKVEFLVSFYNNEISEKSEIFDDQFSVERPDGSNFTLKIRSTKLEDSAMYFCASSVSGRRDIQYFGAGTRLSVL.

This chain joins TRBV30 and TRBJ2-7; 10 bases are a match to TRBD1. V shed 5 bases and J 0 bases; nucleotides not matched to a gene: 4. The CDR3 has 14 amino acids. Germline CDR1 is GTSNPN and CDR2 is SVGIG (reference sequence). CDR3 sequence reads: CAWVGTGDSYEQYF. The CDR3 nucleotides read TGTGCCTGGGTTGGGACAGGGGACTCCTACGAGCAGTACTTC. Together with reference TRBV30 and TRBJ2-7, the CDR3 gives the full variable domain: SQTIHQWPATLVQPVGSPLSLECTVEGTSNPNLYWYRQAAGRGLQLLFYSVGIGQISSEVPQNLSASRPQDRQFILSSKKLLLSDSGFYLCAWVGTGDSYEQYFGPGTRLTVT.